Presented here are 6 T cell receptor beta chains from one specimen sequenced in a study of blood T cells in healthy people across ages. A J-beta primer mix and a sample-barcoded 5' primer were used in a second PCR of roughly 6 to 12 cycles. TCRdb ran MiXCR on the 5' RACE reads and lists one entry per CDR3 protein. There are 650,000 to 800,000 distinct CDR3 sequences in the sample; under 45% occur only once, and 15% to 25% lies in the top ten. The sample comprised blood. The receptors come from a man aged 55 to 69 in good health.

V usage is TRBV6-2 or TRBV6-3 and J usage is TRBJ1-1; the D gene is possibly TRBD1 (5 bases). Trimming pared 5 bases from V and 0 bases from J, leaving 16 bases between. The CDR3 length is 16 residues. Germline-derived CDR1 and CDR2 are MNHEY and SVGEGT. The CDR3 is CASSRGTEVLNTEAFF. The CDR3 DNA follows: TGTGCCAGCAGTAGAGGGACGGAAGTTTTGAACACTGAAGCTTTCTTT.

The V call is TRBV6-4, the J call TRBJ1-1; no clear D gene. In germline, CDR1 is MRHNA, CDR2 SNTAGT. This CDR3 region has 13 residues. Trimming removed 3 bases from V and 5 bases from J, with 10 bases in between. CDR3 DNA: TGTGCCAGCAGTGAGGCTCGGTCAACTGAAGCTTTCTTT. Its protein product is CASSEARSTEAFF.

The chain links TRBV29-1 to TRBJ1-2; 7 nucleotides agree with TRBD1. This CDR3 is built from 14 residues. Germline lookup yields CDR1 SQVTM and CDR2 ANQGSEA. V lost 6 bases to trimming and J lost 2 bases; unmatched junction nucleotides: 9. The CDR3 is CSVYRGQANYGYTF. CDR3 nucleotides: TGCAGCGTGTACAGGGGCCAAGCGAACTATGGCTACACCTTC.

This clonotype has at least ten counts. The chain combines TRBV27 with TRBJ2-3; D call uncertain. Germline V gene lookup returns CDR1 MNHEY and CDR2 SMNVEV (reference sequence). Between the trimmed V and J ends, which lost 10 bases and 5 bases, there was a span of 10 bases. This CDR3 is 11 amino acids long. The CDR3 here is CATSARDTQYF. CDR3 sequence (DNA): TGTGCCACCTCAGCTAGAGATACGCAGTATTTT.

A remark on this clonotype: Relative to the germline gene, one junction end is altered; a read error may explain this. The genes are TRBV20-1 and TRBJ2-3; 15 nucleotides line up with TRBD2. This CDR3 region has 17 residues. Germline assignment: CDR1 DFQATT and CDR2 SNEGSKA (reference sequence). The CDR3 DNA is TGCAGTGCAGCGGGACTAGCGGGGGGAGGCGGCACAGATATGCAGTATTTT. Its protein is CSAAGLAGGGGTDMQYF.

This clonotype showed up just a few times. The chain joins TRBV2 to TRBJ1-4; unclear D gene. Germline CDR1 SNHLY, CDR2 FYNNEI. This CDR3 is 11 amino acids long. V lost 4 bases, J lost 7 bases, and 4 bases lay in between. CDR3 nucleotide sequence: TGTGCCAGCAGTGTTGGTGAAAAACTGTTTTTT. This gives the protein CASSVGEKLFF.